The 7 T cell receptor beta chains below all came from one sample that was sequenced in a study of CD8+ T cells in alopecia areata. Investigators isolated RNA and reverse transcribed it into cDNA to act as the sequencing template. This table comes from immunoSEQ multiplex PCR, and its TCRdb copy is limited to in-frame clones, with some not included. Counted here are about 190,000 clones, approximately 61% occurring once; the ten biggest clones make up approximately 1%. Treatment indicated: oral pan-JAK inhibitor, 5-10 mg twice daily. The material sequenced was CD4+ T cells sorted from blood, taken at week 24, from a patient treated with tofacitinib. The source of these receptors is a human donor with alopecia areata.

A few counts support this clone. This chain uses TRBV19 with TRBJ2-2; D gene ambiguous. The CDR3 extends over 15 amino acids. Germline values: CDR1 LNHDA, CDR2 SQIVND (reference sequence). V gave up 4 bases and J gave up 1 base, with 10 bases separating them. In nucleotides, the CDR3 is TGTGCCAGTAGTAAGGGTCAGAGGAACACCGGGGAGCTGTTTTTT. Translated, it gives CASSKGQRNTGELFF.

The V gene is TRBV25-1, the J gene TRBJ1-1, with D uncertain. V lost 5 bases to trimming and J lost 0 bases, with 10 bases between them. In germline, CDR1 is MGHDK, CDR2 SYGVNS. The CDR3 extends over 14 amino acids. The CDR3 DNA reads TGTGCCAGCAGTCGCTCGGCGATGAACACTGAAGCTTTCTTT. Translated: CASSRSAMNTEAFF. Drawing the rest from reference TRBV25-1 and TRBJ1-1, the complete variable domain is EADIYQTPRYLVIGTGKKITLECSQTMGHDKMYWYQQDPGMELHLIHYSYGVNSTEKGDLSSESTVSRIRTEHFPLTLESARPSHTSQYLCASSRSAMNTEAFFGQGTRLTVV.

This chain connects TRBV7-3 to TRBJ2-4; D may correspond to TRBD1 or TRBD2 (5 bases each). Germline V gives CDR1 SGHTA, CDR2 FQGTGA. Trimming removed 5 bases at V and 7 bases at J, with 12 bases between. The CDR3 totals 13 residues. In DNA form, the CDR3 reads TGTGCCAGCAGCACCGGGACGGAGAACATTCAGTACTTC. Protein sequence: CASSTGTENIQYF.

This clone was detected only a few times. The V call is TRBV27, the J call TRBJ1-6; D remains ambiguous. The V gene lost 0 bases and the J gene lost 10 bases, with 10 bases spanning the gap. The CDR3 totals 14 residues. Germline assignment: CDR1 MNHEY and CDR2 SMNVEV (reference sequence). CDR3 DNA sequence: TGTGCCAGCAGTTTATCGCCAACGGGATCACCCCTCCACTTT. Encoded protein: CASSLSPTGSPLHF.

J is TRBJ1-2 and V is TRBV29-1, with 9 bases lining up with TRBD1. The CDR3 runs to 12 residues. Germline V gene lookup returns CDR1 SQVTM and CDR2 ANQGSEA. The J segment lost 7 bases and the V segment lost 7 bases, leaving 7 bases of the junction unmatched. The CDR3 DNA reads TGCAGCGCCGGACAGGGGCGGGGTGGCTACACCTTC. Its translation is CSAGQGRGGYTF.

This chain connects TRBV29-1 to TRBJ2-1, with 8 bases aligning to TRBD1. Germline trimming cut 6 bases from V and 7 bases from J; bases unmatched to any gene: 5. CDR1 and CDR2 (germline): SQVTM, ANQGSEA. CDR3 size: 12 residues. This CDR3 is CSVQGVWNEQFF. In nucleotides, the CDR3 is TGCAGCGTACAGGGGGTTTGGAATGAGCAGTTCTTC.

This clone was observed a few times. V usage is TRBV7-8 and J usage is TRBJ1-2, with a tentative D call TRBD1 (5 bases). Germline CDR1 and CDR2: SGHVS and FQNEAQ. This CDR3 comprises 16 residues. Trimming took off 6 bases at V and 4 bases at J, with 21 bases between the two ends. In DNA form, the CDR3 reads TGTGCCAGCAGTTGGACGGACACCCAGCAACTCTATGGCTACACCTTC. Its protein product is CASSWTDTQQLYGYTF.